The entry that follows covers one TCR beta chain sequence. Its antigen is currently unknown. The data were obtained in a study of vaccination effects on CD4 cells after COVID-19. CD4+ T cells specific for antigen were expanded with viral peptide pools by the ViraFEST assay before sequencing. The culture ran for nine to eleven days, and then CD4+ T cells were isolated. Either the mRNA-1273 or the BNT162b2 vaccine was given to participants as two doses. Vaccine recipients, nucleocapsid antibody negative, had no prior SARS-CoV-2 infection. General study findings and limits: Late after vaccination, infection- and vaccine-induced clones showed marked clonal contraction.

The J segment lost 3 bases and the V segment lost 3 bases, leaving 6 bases of the junction unmatched. CDR1 and CDR2 from the germline V gene are KGHSH and LQKENI. This CDR3 spans 15 amino acids. Sequencing used immunoSEQ multiplex PCR; TCRdb keeps in-frame clones, though not all of them. The table includes approximately 26,000 clones, more than 60% detected once. The V gene is TRBV18, the J gene TRBJ2-3; 7 positions match TRBD1. The receptor was derived from a human donor who received a COVID-19 vaccine. Specimen: CD4+ T cells from PBMCs cultured with HCoV-NL63 spike peptides, collected after COVID-19 vaccination. CDR3 amino acids: CASSPLQGITDTQYF. The CDR3 DNA sequence: TGTGCCAGCTCACCGCTACAGGGGATAACAGATACGCAGTATTTT.